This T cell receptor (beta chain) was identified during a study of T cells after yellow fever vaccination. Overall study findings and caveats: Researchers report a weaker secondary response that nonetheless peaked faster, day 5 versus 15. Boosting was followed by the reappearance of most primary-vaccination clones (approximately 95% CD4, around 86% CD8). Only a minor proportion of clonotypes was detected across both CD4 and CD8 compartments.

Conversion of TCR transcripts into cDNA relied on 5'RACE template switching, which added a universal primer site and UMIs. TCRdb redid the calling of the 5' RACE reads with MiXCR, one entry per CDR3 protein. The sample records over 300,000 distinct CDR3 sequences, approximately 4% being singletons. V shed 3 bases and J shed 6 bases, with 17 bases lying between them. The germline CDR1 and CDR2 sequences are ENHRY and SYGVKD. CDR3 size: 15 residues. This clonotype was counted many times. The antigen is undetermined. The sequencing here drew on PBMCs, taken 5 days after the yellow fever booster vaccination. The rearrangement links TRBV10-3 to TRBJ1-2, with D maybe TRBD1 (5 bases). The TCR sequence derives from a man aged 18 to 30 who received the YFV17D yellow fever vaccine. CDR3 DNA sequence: TGTGCCATCAGTGATCCCGATGCACAGGAGGATGGCTACACCTTC. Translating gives CAISDPDAQEDGYTF.